This T cell receptor beta chain was documented in a study of CD8+ T cells in alopecia areata. Treatment here: oral pan-JAK inhibitor, 5-10 mg twice daily. RNA was extracted and reverse transcribed into cDNA as the sequencing template. The assay was immunoSEQ multiplex PCR, and TCRdb's table has in-frame clones only and misses some. Among approximately 180,000 clones listed, about 48% were seen once. With 4 bases removed from V and 1 base from J, the gap between germline ends came to 28 bases. CDR3 length: 19 amino acids. CDR1 is SQVTM and CDR2 is ANQGSEA in the germline V gene. This TCR was sampled from a human donor with alopecia areata. The specimen comprised CD8+ T cells sorted from blood, sampled at week 24, from a patient treated with tofacitinib. The rearrangement uses TRBV29-1 and TRBJ1-2; unclear D gene. CDR3 protein: CSVVGGVGGGGGVNYGYTF. The DNA of the CDR3 is TGCAGCGTTGTTGGTGGTGTCGGTGGTGGTGGTGGAGTTAACTATGGCTACACCTTC.